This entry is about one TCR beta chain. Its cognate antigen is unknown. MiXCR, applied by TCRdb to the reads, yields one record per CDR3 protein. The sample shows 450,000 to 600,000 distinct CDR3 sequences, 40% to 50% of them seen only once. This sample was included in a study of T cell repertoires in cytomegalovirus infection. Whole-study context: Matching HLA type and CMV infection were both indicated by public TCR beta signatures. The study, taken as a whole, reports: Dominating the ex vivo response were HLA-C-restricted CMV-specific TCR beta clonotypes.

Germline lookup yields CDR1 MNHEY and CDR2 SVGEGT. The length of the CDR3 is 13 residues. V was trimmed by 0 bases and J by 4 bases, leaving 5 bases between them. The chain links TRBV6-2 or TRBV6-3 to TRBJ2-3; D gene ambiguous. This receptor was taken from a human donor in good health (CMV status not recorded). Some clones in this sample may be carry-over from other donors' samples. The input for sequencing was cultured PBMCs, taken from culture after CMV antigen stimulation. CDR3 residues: CASSYSISDTQYF. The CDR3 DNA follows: TGTGCCAGCAGTTACTCGATATCAGATACGCAGTATTTT.